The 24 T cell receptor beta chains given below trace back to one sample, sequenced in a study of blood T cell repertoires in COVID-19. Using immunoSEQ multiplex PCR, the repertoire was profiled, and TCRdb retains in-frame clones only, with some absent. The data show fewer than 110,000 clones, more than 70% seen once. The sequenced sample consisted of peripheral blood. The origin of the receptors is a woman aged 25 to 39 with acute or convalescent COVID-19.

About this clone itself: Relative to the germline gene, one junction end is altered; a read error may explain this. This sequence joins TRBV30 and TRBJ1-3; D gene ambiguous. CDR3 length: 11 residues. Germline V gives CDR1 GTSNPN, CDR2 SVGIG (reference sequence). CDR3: CAWNLGDTIYF. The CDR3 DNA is TGTGCCTGGAATCTTGGAGACACCATATATTTT. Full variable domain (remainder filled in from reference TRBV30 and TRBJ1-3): SQTIHQWPATLVQPVGSPLSLECTVEGTSNPNLYWYRQAAGRGLQLLFYSVGIGQISSEVPQNLSASRPQDRQFILSSKKLLLSDSGFYLCAWNLGDTIYFGEGSWLTVV.

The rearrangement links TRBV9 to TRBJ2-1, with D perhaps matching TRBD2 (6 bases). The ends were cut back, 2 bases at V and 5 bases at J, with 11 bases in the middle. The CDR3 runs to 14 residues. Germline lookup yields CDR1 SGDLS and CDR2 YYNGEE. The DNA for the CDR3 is TGTGCCAGCAGCGTTACTAGCCAAAACAATGAGCAGTTCTTC. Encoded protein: CASSVTSQNNEQFF.

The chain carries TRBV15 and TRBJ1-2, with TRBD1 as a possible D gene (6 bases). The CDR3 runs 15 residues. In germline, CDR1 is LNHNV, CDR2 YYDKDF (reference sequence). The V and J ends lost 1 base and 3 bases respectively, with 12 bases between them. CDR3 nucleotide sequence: TGTGCCACCAGCAGAGTTGACAGGAAGGACTATGGCTACACCTTC. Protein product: CATSRVDRKDYGYTF.

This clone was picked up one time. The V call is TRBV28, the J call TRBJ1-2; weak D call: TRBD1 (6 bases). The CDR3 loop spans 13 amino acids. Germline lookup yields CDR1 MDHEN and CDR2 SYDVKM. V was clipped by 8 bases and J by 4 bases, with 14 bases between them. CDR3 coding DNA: TGTGCCAGCTGCCCGACAGGCGTCTATGGCTACACCTTC. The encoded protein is CASCPTGVYGYTF.

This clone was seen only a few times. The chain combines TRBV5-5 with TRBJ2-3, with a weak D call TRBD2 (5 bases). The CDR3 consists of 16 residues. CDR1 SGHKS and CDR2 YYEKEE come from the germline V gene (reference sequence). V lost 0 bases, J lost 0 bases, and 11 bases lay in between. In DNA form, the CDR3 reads TGTGCCAGCAGCTTGGGTCGCCTAGCAAGCACAGATACGCAGTATTTT. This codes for CASSLGRLASTDTQYF.

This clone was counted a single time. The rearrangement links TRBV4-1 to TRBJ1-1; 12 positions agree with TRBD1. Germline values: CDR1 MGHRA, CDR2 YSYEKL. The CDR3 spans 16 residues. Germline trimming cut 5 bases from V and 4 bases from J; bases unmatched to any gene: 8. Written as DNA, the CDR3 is TGCGCCAGCAGCTTCCGGGACAGGGGGCTCGTCACTGAAGCTTTCTTT. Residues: CASSFRDRGLVTEAFF.

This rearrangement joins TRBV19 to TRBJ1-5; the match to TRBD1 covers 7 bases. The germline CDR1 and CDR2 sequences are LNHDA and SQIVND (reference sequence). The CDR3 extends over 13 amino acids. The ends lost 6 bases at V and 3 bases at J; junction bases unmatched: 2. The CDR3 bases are TGTGCCAGTAGGGGACAGCCCAATCAGCCCCAGCATTTT. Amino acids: CASRGQPNQPQHF.

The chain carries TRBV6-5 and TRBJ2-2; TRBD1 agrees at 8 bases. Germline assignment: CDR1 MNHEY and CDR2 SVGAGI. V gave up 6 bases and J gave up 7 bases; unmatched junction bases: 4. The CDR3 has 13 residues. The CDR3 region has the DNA TGTGCCAGCAGGAGGACAGGGTACGGGGAGCTGTTTTTT. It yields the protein CASRRTGYGELFF.

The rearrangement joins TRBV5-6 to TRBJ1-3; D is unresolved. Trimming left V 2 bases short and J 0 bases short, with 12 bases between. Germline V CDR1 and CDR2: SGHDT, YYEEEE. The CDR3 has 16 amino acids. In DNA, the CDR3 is TGTGCCAGCAGCTTTTCGCCTCTGAGCTCTGGAAACACCATATATTTT. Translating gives CASSFSPLSSGNTIYF.

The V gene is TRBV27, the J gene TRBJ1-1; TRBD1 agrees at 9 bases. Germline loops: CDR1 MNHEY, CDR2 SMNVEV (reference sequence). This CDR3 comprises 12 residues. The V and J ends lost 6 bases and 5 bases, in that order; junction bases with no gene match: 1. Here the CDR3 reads CASRTGGTEAFF. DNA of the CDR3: TGTGCCAGCAGGACAGGGGGTACTGAAGCTTTCTTT.

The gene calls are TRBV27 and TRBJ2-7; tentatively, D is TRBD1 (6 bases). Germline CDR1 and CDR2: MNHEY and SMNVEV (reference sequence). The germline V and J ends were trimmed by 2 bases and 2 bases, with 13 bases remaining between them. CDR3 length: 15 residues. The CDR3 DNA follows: TGTGCCAGCAGTTTAGGACAGCTGGTAGCCTACGAGCAGTACTTC. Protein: CASSLGQLVAYEQYF.

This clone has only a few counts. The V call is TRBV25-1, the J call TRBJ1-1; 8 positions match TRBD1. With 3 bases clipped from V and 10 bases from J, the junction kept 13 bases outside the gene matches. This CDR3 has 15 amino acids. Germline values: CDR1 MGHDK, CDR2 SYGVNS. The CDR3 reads CASSDRGTGGSRAFF. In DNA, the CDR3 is TGTGCCAGCAGTGACCGGGGGACAGGTGGTTCGAGAGCTTTCTTT.

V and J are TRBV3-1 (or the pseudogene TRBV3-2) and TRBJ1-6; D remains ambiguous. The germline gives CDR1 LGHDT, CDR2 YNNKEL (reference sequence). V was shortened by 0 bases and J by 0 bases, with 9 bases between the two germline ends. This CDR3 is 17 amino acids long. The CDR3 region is CASSQDSVSSYNSPLHF. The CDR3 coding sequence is TGTGCCAGCAGCCAAGATTCAGTAAGCTCCTATAATTCACCCCTCCACTTT.

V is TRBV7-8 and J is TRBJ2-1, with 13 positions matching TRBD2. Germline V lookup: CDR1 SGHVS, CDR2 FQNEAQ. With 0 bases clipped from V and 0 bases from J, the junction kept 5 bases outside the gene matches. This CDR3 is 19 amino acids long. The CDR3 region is CASSLAKTSGGSSYNEQFF. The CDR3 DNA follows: TGTGCCAGCAGCTTAGCGAAGACTAGCGGGGGGAGCTCCTACAATGAGCAGTTCTTC.

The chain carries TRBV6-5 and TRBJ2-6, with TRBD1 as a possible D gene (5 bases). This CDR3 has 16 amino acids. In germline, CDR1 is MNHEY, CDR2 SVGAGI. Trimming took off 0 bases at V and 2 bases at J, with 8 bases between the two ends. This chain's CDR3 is CASSYSRVPGANVLTF. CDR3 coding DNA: TGTGCCAGCAGTTACTCCAGGGTACCTGGGGCCAACGTCCTGACTTTC.

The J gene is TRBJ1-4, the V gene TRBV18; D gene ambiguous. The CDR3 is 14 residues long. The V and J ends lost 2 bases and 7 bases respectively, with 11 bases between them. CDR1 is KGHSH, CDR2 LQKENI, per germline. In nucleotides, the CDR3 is TGTGCCAGCTCACCATCCGGGTATGCTGAAAAACTGTTTTTT. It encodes CASSPSGYAEKLFF.

Here the CDR3 DNA reads TGTGCCAGCAGCTTAGGGACAGGGGTCTACGAGCAGTACTTC. This gives the protein CASSLGTGVYEQYF. The chain carries TRBV13 and TRBJ2-7, with 8 nucleotides matching TRBD1. Trimming removed 0 bases from V and 3 bases from J; junction bases left unmatched: 1. The CDR3 covers 14 residues. From germline, CDR1 is PRHDT and CDR2 FYEKMQ (reference sequence). Drawing the rest from reference TRBV13 and TRBJ2-7, the complete variable domain is AAGVIQSPRHLIKEKRETATLKCYPIPRHDTVYWYQQGPGQDPQFLISFYEKMQSDKGSIPDRFSAQQFSDYHSELNMSSLELGDSALYFCASSLGTGVYEQYFGPGTRLTVT.

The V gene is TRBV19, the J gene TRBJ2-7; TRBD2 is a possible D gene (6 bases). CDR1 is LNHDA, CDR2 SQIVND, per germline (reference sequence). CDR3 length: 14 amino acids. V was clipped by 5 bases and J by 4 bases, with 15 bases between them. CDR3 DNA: TGTGCCAGTAGTCCCGGCTCGCGGGGTTACGAGCAGTACTTC. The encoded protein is CASSPGSRGYEQYF. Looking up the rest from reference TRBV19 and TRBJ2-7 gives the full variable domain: DGGITQSPKYLFRKEGQNVTLSCEQNLNHDAMYWYRQDPGQGLRLIYYSQIVNDFQKGDIAEGYSVSREKKESFPLTVTSAQKNPTAFYLCASSPGSRGYEQYFGPGTRLTVT.

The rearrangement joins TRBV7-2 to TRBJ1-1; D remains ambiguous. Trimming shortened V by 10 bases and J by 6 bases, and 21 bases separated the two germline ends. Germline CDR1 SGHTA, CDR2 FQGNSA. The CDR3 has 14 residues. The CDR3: CAIRPTRGTPEAFF. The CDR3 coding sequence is TGTGCCATCCGCCCAACTCGGGGAACCCCTGAAGCTTTCTTT.

The CDR3 bases are TGCGCCAGCAGCCCCGAACGGACCGGCGGGGACTACGAGCAGTACTTC. Its protein is CASSPERTGGDYEQYF. The rearrangement joins TRBV4-1 to TRBJ2-7, with D possibly being TRBD2 (6 bases). CDR3 length: 16 amino acids. Germline V gene data show CDR1 as MGHRA and CDR2 as YSYEKL. Trimming removed 4 bases from V and 3 bases from J, with 19 bases in between.

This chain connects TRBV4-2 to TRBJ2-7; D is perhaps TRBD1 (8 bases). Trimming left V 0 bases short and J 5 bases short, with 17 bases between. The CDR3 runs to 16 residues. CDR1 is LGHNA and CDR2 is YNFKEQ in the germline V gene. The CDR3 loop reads CASSQEIEQGGNEQYF. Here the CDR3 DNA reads TGTGCCAGCAGCCAAGAAATTGAACAGGGGGGGAACGAGCAGTACTTC.

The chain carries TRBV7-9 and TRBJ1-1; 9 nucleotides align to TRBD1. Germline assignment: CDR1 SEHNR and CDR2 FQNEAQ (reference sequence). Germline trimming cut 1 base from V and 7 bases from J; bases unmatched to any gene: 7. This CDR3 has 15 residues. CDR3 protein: CASSLGTQGAGEAFF. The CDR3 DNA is TGTGCCAGCAGCTTAGGCACACAGGGGGCAGGTGAAGCTTTCTTT.

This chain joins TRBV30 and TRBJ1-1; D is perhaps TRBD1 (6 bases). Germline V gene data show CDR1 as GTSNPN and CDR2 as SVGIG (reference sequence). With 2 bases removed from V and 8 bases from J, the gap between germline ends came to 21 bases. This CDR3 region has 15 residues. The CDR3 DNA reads TGTGCCTGGAGTCGGGGCCAGGGGTCCCCTTTGGAAGCTTTCTTT. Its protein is CAWSRGQGSPLEAFF.

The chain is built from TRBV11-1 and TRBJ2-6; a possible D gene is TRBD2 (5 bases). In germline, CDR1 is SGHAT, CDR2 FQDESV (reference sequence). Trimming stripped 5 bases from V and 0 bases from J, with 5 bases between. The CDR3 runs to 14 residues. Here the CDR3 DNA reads TGTGCCAGCAGCCGGGGCTCTGGGGCCAACGTCCTGACTTTC. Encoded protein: CASSRGSGANVLTF.